The 11 T cell receptor beta chains below all came from one sample that was sequenced in a study of early T cells in non-severe SARS-CoV-2 infection. TCRdb reanalysed the 5' RACE reads using MiXCR and keeps one entry per CDR3 protein. The sample holds 55,000 to 70,000 distinct CDR3 sequences, 12% seen once. Sequencing was performed on whole blood. These TCRs come from an adult who was a healthcare worker with PCR-confirmed SARS-CoV-2 infection or an uninfected control (not recorded which).

This sequence joins TRBV29-1 and TRBJ2-2; 11 bases match TRBD2. V lost 7 bases to trimming and J lost 4 bases; unmatched junction nucleotides: 8. Germline values: CDR1 SQVTM, CDR2 ANQGSEA. CDR3 length: 15 residues. The CDR3 bases are TGCAGCGCAAAAGTAGCGGGGGGGCCCACCGGGGAGCTGTTTTTT. Its translation is CSAKVAGGPTGELFF.

Only a few counts were recorded for this clonotype. V usage is TRBV5-4 and J usage is TRBJ2-3; D ambiguous. CDR3 size: 13 residues. The V gene's germline CDR1 is SGHNT and CDR2 YYREEE (reference sequence). The V end was cut by 1 base, the J end by 2 bases, with 5 bases between. This CDR3 is CASSLRDTDTQYF. CDR3 DNA: TGTGCCAGCAGCTTGCGAGACACAGATACGCAGTATTTT. Based on the CDR3 plus reference TRBV5-4 and TRBJ2-3, the full variable domain is ETGVTQSPTHLIKTRGQQVTLRCSSQSGHNTVSWYQQALGQGPQFIFQYYREEENGRGNFPPRFSGLQFPNYSSELNVNALELDDSALYLCASSLRDTDTQYFGPGTRLTVL.

V usage is TRBV4-3 and J usage is TRBJ1-2; tentatively, D is TRBD1 (5 bases). This CDR3 contains 16 residues. Germline CDR1 LGHNA, CDR2 YSLEER. V was cut by 1 base and J by 2 bases, with 14 bases left in between. CDR3 sequence reads: CASSQAKTAQNYGYTF. Written as DNA, the CDR3 is TGCGCCAGCAGCCAAGCGAAGACAGCCCAGAACTATGGCTACACCTTC.

The V gene is TRBV9, the J gene TRBJ1-2; the D is unclear. The CDR3 spans 13 residues. V shed 0 bases and J shed 7 bases, with 10 bases lying between them. Germline CDR1 and CDR2: SGDLS and YYNGEE. CDR3 in amino acids: CASSVAEGPGYTF. The CDR3 DNA follows: TGTGCCAGCAGCGTAGCTGAAGGACCTGGCTACACCTTC.

This clonotype showed up just a few times. The V and J genes are TRBV5-1 and TRBJ1-1; weak D call: TRBD1 (5 bases). The V end was cut by 4 bases, the J end by 7 bases, with 17 bases between. The CDR3 runs 14 residues. Germline V gene sequence: CDR1 SGHRS, CDR2 YFSETQ. The CDR3 protein is CASSVQGIRSEAFF. CDR3 DNA sequence: TGCGCCAGCAGCGTCCAGGGTATTCGTAGTGAAGCTTTCTTT. The whole variable domain, filled in from reference TRBV5-1 and TRBJ1-1, reads KAGVTQTPRYLIKTRGQQVTLSCSPISGHRSVSWYQQTPGQGLQFLFEYFSETQRNKGNFPGRFSGRQFSNSRSEMNVSTLELGDSALYLCASSVQGIRSEAFFGQGTRLTVV.

This clonotype was detected many times. The chain joins TRBV29-1 to TRBJ1-1; the D is unclear. The germline CDR1 and CDR2 sequences are SQVTM and ANQGSEA. The CDR3 spans 12 residues. The V gene lost 7 bases and the J gene lost 6 bases, with 15 bases spanning the gap. The CDR3 spells CSGGNGGAEAFF. For the CDR3, the DNA is TGCAGCGGGGGTAACGGCGGGGCTGAAGCTTTCTTT.

This clonotype was recorded many times. The chain recombines TRBV4-1 with TRBJ2-3; TRBD2 agrees at 8 bases. Germline V CDR1 and CDR2: MGHRA, YSYEKL. After removal of 3 bases from V and 4 bases from J, the junction contained 3 bases not matched to a gene. The CDR3 sequence is 14 residues long. In DNA, the CDR3 is TGCGCCAGCAGCCAGGAACTAGCGGCAGATACGCAGTATTTT. Its translation: CASSQELAADTQYF.

V gene TRBV5-5 combines with J gene TRBJ2-7, with no clear D. The CDR3 consists of 12 residues. V was clipped by 4 bases and J by 7 bases, with 12 bases between them. Looked up from germline, CDR1 is SGHKS and CDR2 is YYEKEE (reference sequence). CDR3 amino acids: CASSNPPGEQYF. CDR3 DNA sequence: TGTGCCAGCAGCAACCCCCCCGGGGAGCAGTACTTC.

This clonotype has at least ten counts. The rearrangement joins TRBV15 to TRBJ2-1, with TRBD2 matching 10 bases. CDR1 and CDR2 (germline): LNHNV, YYDKDF (reference sequence). V was clipped by 1 base and J by 8 bases; unmatched bases: 8. This CDR3 contains 16 residues. The CDR3 DNA is TGTGCCACCAGCAGAGTTACTAGCGGGGTCTCCCATGAGCAGTTCTTC. It encodes CATSRVTSGVSHEQFF. Full variable domain (outside the CDR3, taken from reference TRBV15 and TRBJ2-1): DAMVIQNPRYQVTQFGKPVTLSCSQTLNHNVMYWYQQKSSQAPKLLFHYYDKDFNNEADTPDNFQSRRPNTSFCFLDIRSPGLGDTAMYLCATSRVTSGVSHEQFFGPGTRLTVL.

This clonotype was seen only a few times. The chain recombines TRBV20-1 with TRBJ1-1; no definite D call. The V gene's germline CDR1 is DFQATT and CDR2 SNEGSKA (reference sequence). The CDR3 has 15 amino acids. V lost 0 bases to trimming and J lost 1 base, with 12 bases between them. CDR3 DNA: TGCAGTGCTAGAGAGGAAAGACCGAAGAACACTGAAGCTTTCTTT. It is translated as CSAREERPKNTEAFF.

A word on this clonotype: At one boundary the junction diverges from the germline segment, which might be a read error. This chain links TRBV2 with TRBJ1-6, with unresolved D. The germline gives CDR1 SNHLY, CDR2 FYNNEI. The CDR3 runs 15 residues. The CDR3, as DNA: TGTGCCAGCAGTGAGTTTAGCCGACATAATTCCCCCCTCCACTTT. It is translated as CASSEFSRHNSPLHF. Based on the CDR3 plus reference TRBV2 and TRBJ1-6, the full variable domain is EPEVTQTPSHQVTQMGQEVILRCVPISNHLYFYWYRQILGQKVEFLVSFYNNEISEKSEIFDDQFSVERPDGSNFTLKIRSTKLEDSAMYFCASSEFSRHNSPLHFGNGTRLTVT.